The source of this T cell receptor beta chain is a study of tissue T cells after allogeneic stem cell transplantation. Of note for this clone: Germline and junction disagree at one end, which may indicate a read error. The sample holds other DNA sequences that translate to the same CDR3.

CDR3 size: 15 residues. Germline-derived CDR1 and CDR2 are SGHDT and YYEEEE. Steroid-refractory graft-versus-host disease after allogeneic hematopoietic cell transplant qualified adults for prospective research-autopsy enrollment. Using immunoSEQ multiplex PCR, the repertoire was profiled, and TCRdb retains in-frame clones only, with some absent. The sample carries around 210 clones, roughly two thirds recorded once. The sequence derives from a male patient over 55 with steroid-refractory graft-versus-host disease after an allogeneic stem cell transplant. Some T cells may originate from the graft donor. The rearrangement joins TRBV5-6 to TRBJ2-5, with TRBD2 matching over 8 bases. The sequences come from rectal tissue, collected at autopsy. The CDR3 DNA sequence: TGTGCCCGCAGCTGGGGGGCCGGGGGGGGCGAGACCCAGTACTTC. It translates to CARSWGAGGGETQYF. Combining the CDR3 with reference TRBV5-6 and TRBJ2-5 gives the whole variable domain DAGVTQSPTHLIKTRGQQVTLRCSPKSGHDTVSWYQQALGQGPQFIFQYYEEEERQRGNFPDRFSGHQFPNYSSELNVNALLLGDSALYLCARSWGAGGGETQYFGPGTRLLVL.